This entry concerns a single T cell receptor (beta chain). These data are taken from a study of blood T cell repertoires in COVID-19. For the study at large: Samples of COVID-19 (acute and convalescent) were obtained from the United States, Italy and Spain. The analysed material was cDNA or gDNA that came from T cells, B-cell-depleted T cells, or PBMCs.

Under the authors' procedure: Nucleated cell counts were estimated from reference gene primer amplification. Measured with immunoSEQ multiplex PCR; TCRdb has only the in-frame clones, and not every one. Clonal size and the V and J genes are those of that table, whereas D and trimming came from the DNA. Altogether hundreds of thousands of clones are present, about 87% being singletons, with the ten largest covering about 6.3%. CDR1 and CDR2 (germline): KGHSH, LQKENI. The CDR3 consists of 15 residues. V lost 6 bases to trimming and J lost 4 bases, with 18 bases between them. V gene TRBV18 combines with J gene TRBJ1-1, with D maybe TRBD1 (5 bases). The receptor comes from a woman aged 45-59 years with COVID-19, enrolled during active disease. The sample taken for sequencing was peripheral blood. The CDR3, as DNA: TGTGCCAGCTCCCCTAGGTTCCAGGGCGGCACTGAAGCTTTCTTT. Translated, it gives CASSPRFQGGTEAFF.